Below, 24 T cell receptor beta chains from the same sample are listed, as sequenced in a study of blood T cell repertoires in COVID-19. The data were produced by immunoSEQ multiplex PCR, yet TCRdb's version contains in-frame clones alone and is incomplete. The table shows 200,000 to 300,000 clones, with around 86% occurring only once. Sequencing used PBMCs or T cells enriched from blood (not recorded which). These receptors originate from a man aged 40-49 years who had recovered from COVID-19.

This chain connects TRBV2 to TRBJ2-1, with 8 bases lining up with TRBD2. The V gene's germline CDR1 is SNHLY and CDR2 FYNNEI. With 5 bases clipped from V and 6 bases from J, the junction kept 6 bases outside the gene matches. The CDR3 consists of 14 residues. DNA of the CDR3: TGTGCCAGCAGTATACGGACTAGCCGCAATGAGCAGTTCTTC. This translates into CASSIRTSRNEQFF.

The chain carries TRBV7-8 and TRBJ2-7; the D is unclear. The germline gives CDR1 SGHVS, CDR2 FQNEAQ. This CDR3 region has 14 residues. V lost 6 bases, J lost 0 bases, and 12 bases lay in between. The CDR3: CASSFQESSYEQYF. The CDR3 DNA reads as TGTGCCAGCAGTTTTCAAGAGAGCTCCTACGAGCAGTACTTC.

The chain couples TRBV10-3 to TRBJ1-1; D uncertain. Trimming took 2 bases from V and 0 from J, leaving 10 bases between them. Germline CDR1 reads ENHRY; CDR2 reads SYGVKD. CDR3 size: 15 residues. The CDR3 here is CAISEISQLNTEAFF. In DNA, the CDR3 is TGTGCCATCAGTGAGATATCCCAGTTGAACACTGAAGCTTTCTTT.

This chain uses TRBV4-2 with TRBJ1-5; a weak D match, TRBD1 (6 bases). CDR1 and CDR2 from the germline V gene are LGHNA and YNFKEQ. The CDR3 is 13 amino acids. Trimming shortened V by 5 bases and J by 7 bases, and 12 bases separated the two germline ends. CDR3 in amino acids: CASSVGGGQPQHF. DNA for the CDR3: TGTGCCAGCAGCGTAGGGGGAGGGCAGCCCCAGCATTTT.

This clone was observed a few times. The chain couples TRBV5-4 to TRBJ2-1, with 14 positions matching TRBD2. V was clipped by 4 bases and J by 15 bases; unmatched bases: 12. The CDR3 is 15 residues long. Germline-derived CDR1 and CDR2 are SGHNT and YYREEE (reference sequence). Here the CDR3 reads CASSGGLAGASGGFF. The CDR3 bases are TGTGCCAGCAGCGGGGGACTAGCGGGGGCCTCGGGCGGGTTCTTC.

The chain couples TRBV2 to TRBJ2-2; D gene unclear. Germline V gene data show CDR1 as SNHLY and CDR2 as FYNNEI. There are 12 residues in the CDR3. V gave up 6 bases and J gave up 8 bases, with 10 bases separating them. CDR3 coding DNA: TGTGCCAGCAGAGACACCGTGGGGGAGCTGTTTTTT. Its translation is CASRDTVGELFF.

CDR3 DNA sequence: TGTGCCAGCGGTAGGGGGACTACTCAAGAGACCCAGTACTTC. Amino acid sequence: CASGRGTTQETQYF. The chain is built from TRBV9 and TRBJ2-5, with a possible D match to TRBD2 (7 bases). The germline gives CDR1 SGDLS, CDR2 YYNGEE. Trimming removed 7 bases at V and 2 bases at J, with 15 bases between. This CDR3 is 14 amino acids long. The full variable domain, rest sourced from reference TRBV9 and TRBJ2-5, is DSGVTQTPKHLITATGQRVTLRCSPRSGDLSVYWYQQSLDQGLQFLIQYYNGEERAKGNILERFSAQQFPDLHSELNLSSLELGDSALYFCASGRGTTQETQYFGPGTRLLVL.

This clone was found once. The J gene is TRBJ1-5, the V gene TRBV2; D is possibly TRBD1 (6 bases). This CDR3 is built from 15 residues. Between the trimmed V and J ends, which lost 6 bases and 3 bases, there was a span of 15 bases. Germline-derived CDR1 and CDR2 are SNHLY and FYNNEI. Written as DNA, the CDR3 is TGTGCCAGCAGGGACAGCCTTAACCCCAATCAGCCCCAGCATTTT. Its translation: CASRDSLNPNQPQHF.

V and J are TRBV5-1 and TRBJ1-5; D perhaps matches TRBD1 (6 bases). Germline loops: CDR1 SGHRS, CDR2 YFSETQ. The V end was cut by 0 bases, the J end by 2 bases, with 9 bases between. CDR3 size: 15 residues. The CDR3 region has the DNA TGCGCCAGCAGCTTGGCAGGGGAAGGCAATCAGCCCCAGCATTTT. Its protein product is CASSLAGEGNQPQHF.

CDR3 nucleotides: TGTGCCAGCAGCCACGGGACTAGAGGGTCCTACAATGAGCAGTTCTTC. This translates into CASSHGTRGSYNEQFF. The chain carries TRBV7-6 and TRBJ2-1; 8 bases map to TRBD2. J lost 1 base, V lost 5 bases, and 7 bases had no gene match. CDR1 is SGHVS, CDR2 FNYEAQ, per germline. The CDR3 covers 16 residues.

The sample holds a few counts of this clone. The rearrangement joins TRBV6-2 or TRBV6-3 to TRBJ2-2; 8 bases map to TRBD1. V lost 6 bases, J lost 9 bases, and 3 bases stayed unmatched. Per the germline V gene, CDR1 is MNHEY and CDR2 is SVGEGT. This CDR3 comprises 12 residues. The CDR3 bases are TGTGCCAGCAGCAGGGGGCATCGGGAGCTGTTTTTT. This sequence encodes CASSRGHRELFF.

Only one count was recorded for this clone. The CDR3 loop reads CASSLGLGVGETTEEQFF. CDR3 sequence (DNA): TGTGCCAGCAGCTTAGGCCTTGGGGTGGGCGAGACGACAGAGGAGCAGTTCTTC. The chain uses TRBV7-8 and TRBJ2-1; D might be TRBD1 (5 bases). Germline loops: CDR1 SGHVS, CDR2 FQNEAQ. The V end lost 1 base, the J end lost 10 bases, and 26 bases lay between the germline ends. The CDR3 contains 18 residues.

The rearrangement joins TRBV29-1 to TRBJ2-4, with 7 bases aligning to TRBD1. Trimming removed 4 bases from V and 8 bases from J; junction bases left unmatched: 14. CDR1 SQVTM and CDR2 ANQGSEA come from the germline V gene. CDR3 size: 15 residues. In DNA, the CDR3 is TGCAGCGTTGCCGGCTACCGAGGGGGCCTGGACATTCAGTACTTC. As protein: CSVAGYRGGLDIQYF.

The genes are TRBV7-9 and TRBJ2-7, with D possibly TRBD1 on 6 matching bases. The length of the CDR3 is 14 residues. V was shortened by 1 base and J by 2 bases, with 9 bases between the two germline ends. In germline, CDR1 is SEHNR, CDR2 FQNEAQ (reference sequence). The CDR3 protein is CASSLEGGPYEQYF. The DNA for the CDR3 is TGTGCCAGCAGCTTAGAAGGGGGACCCTACGAGCAGTACTTC.

V is TRBV28 and J is TRBJ2-7; TRBD2 matches at 11 bases. The CDR3 has 14 amino acids. J lost 0 bases, V lost 9 bases, and 4 bases had no gene match. Germline V gene data show CDR1 as MDHEN and CDR2 as SYDVKM. Written as DNA, the CDR3 is TGTGCCAGTACCACTAGCGGGAGCTCCTACGAGCAGTACTTC. Translating it yields CASTTSGSSYEQYF.

V gene TRBV28 combines with J gene TRBJ2-7, with 9 bases lining up with TRBD2. V lost 2 bases and J lost 2; bases outside the gene matches: 4. CDR3 length equals 15 residues. Germline lookup yields CDR1 MDHEN and CDR2 SYDVKM. CDR3 region: CASSLTERGAYEQYF. In DNA form, the CDR3 reads TGTGCCAGCAGTTTAACGGAGCGGGGGGCCTACGAGCAGTACTTC.

V and J are TRBV28 and TRBJ2-7; 9 bases agree with TRBD2. This CDR3 spans 18 amino acids. J gave up 2 bases and V 5 bases, and 16 bases lay outside the gene matches. Germline CDR1 and CDR2: MDHEN and SYDVKM. The CDR3 sequence: CASSPRALGSGSPYEQYF. The CDR3 DNA reads as TGTGCCAGCAGTCCCCGGGCACTTGGTAGCGGGAGCCCCTACGAGCAGTACTTC.

V gene TRBV14 combines with J gene TRBJ2-7, with D maybe TRBD2 (6 bases). The CDR3 runs to 14 residues. The germline gives CDR1 SGHDN, CDR2 FVKESK. Trimming pared 5 bases from V and 0 bases from J, leaving 11 bases between. In DNA form, the CDR3 reads TGTGCCAGCAGCGACATCGGGGGCTCCTACGAGCAGTACTTC. Protein sequence: CASSDIGGSYEQYF. Full variable domain (missing parts from reference TRBV14 and TRBJ2-7): EAGVTQFPSHSVIEKGQTVTLRCDPISGHDNLYWYRRVMGKEIKFLLHFVKESKQDESGMPNNRFLAERTGGTYSTLKVQPAELEDSGVYFCASSDIGGSYEQYFGPGTRLTVT.

The chain links TRBV29-1 to TRBJ1-1, with D unclear. CDR3 length: 13 amino acids. Germline lookup yields CDR1 SQVTM and CDR2 ANQGSEA. Between the trimmed V and J ends, which lost 6 bases and 7 bases, there was a span of 18 bases. The CDR3 sequence: CSVLGGPQFEAFF. The CDR3 DNA sequence: TGCAGCGTCTTGGGAGGGCCACAATTTGAAGCTTTCTTT.

The rearrangement uses TRBV11-2 and TRBJ1-1, with D possibly matching TRBD1 (5 bases). The CDR3 loop spans 12 amino acids. The V gene lost 6 bases and the J gene lost 6 bases, with 11 bases spanning the gap. CDR1 and CDR2 from the germline V gene are SGHAT and FQNNGV. CDR3: CASSTGLSEAFF. In nucleotides, the CDR3 is TGTGCCAGCAGTACAGGCTTATCTGAAGCTTTCTTT.

This chain links TRBV12-5 with TRBJ1-1; no clear D gene. The CDR3 length is 14 residues. V lost 0 bases and J 1 base, leaving 6 bases between the germline ends. CDR1 LGHNT and CDR2 FRNRAP come from the germline V gene. CDR3 DNA sequence: TGTGCTAGTGGTTTGGTACGGGGGAACACTGAAGCTTTCTTT. Its protein product is CASGLVRGNTEAFF.

This clone has just a few counts. This chain uses TRBV5-1 with TRBJ1-1, with D possibly matching TRBD1 (6 bases). Trimming pared 4 bases from V and 0 bases from J, leaving 16 bases between. Looked up from germline, CDR1 is SGHRS and CDR2 is YFSETQ. This CDR3 spans 16 amino acids. This chain's CDR3 is CASSVVGAPMNTEAFF. The CDR3 nucleotides are TGCGCCAGCAGCGTCGTGGGGGCTCCAATGAACACTGAAGCTTTCTTT.

The chain couples TRBV5-6 to TRBJ2-7; TRBD1 aligns across 8 bases. There are 15 residues in the CDR3. The V gene's germline CDR1 is SGHDT and CDR2 YYEEEE. V dropped 5 bases and J dropped 3; count of bases not matched to a gene: 10. The CDR3 coding sequence is TGTGCCAGCAGTCTGACAGGGGCAAGGAACTACGAGCAGTACTTC. Translated: CASSLTGARNYEQYF.

The chain joins TRBV4-2 to TRBJ1-5; D is unresolved. The CDR3 has 12 amino acids. V lost 0 bases, J lost 8 bases, and 5 bases lay in between. Per the germline V gene, CDR1 is LGHNA and CDR2 is YNFKEQ. CDR3 loop: CASSQDEKPQHF. CDR3 DNA sequence: TGTGCCAGCAGCCAAGATGAGAAGCCCCAGCATTTT.